This T cell receptor (beta chain) was captured in a study of blood T cell repertoires in COVID-19. Study as a whole: COVID-19 samples, acute and convalescent, were from the United States, Italy and Spain. Sources were T cells, B-cell-depleted T cells, or PBMCs; the material itself was cDNA or gDNA.

The V gene end was trimmed by 4 bases and the J gene end by 9 bases; junction bases not matched to a gene: 11. Germline V lookup: CDR1 SGHTA, CDR2 FQGNSA. The CDR3 totals 15 residues. Per the original data handling: By means of reference gene primer amplification, nucleated cell counts were estimated. Produced via immunoSEQ multiplex PCR; TCRdb's table is partial and in-frame only. That table is the source of V, J and clone size, and D and trimming were worked out from the DNA. The sample yields under 150,000 clones, under 90% seen once. The TCR comes from a woman aged 55-70 years with active or convalescent COVID-19. The chain links TRBV7-2 to TRBJ2-1; 8 bases agree with TRBD1. Material for sequencing was peripheral blood. The CDR3 sequence is CASSSRTGKFGEQFF. The CDR3 DNA sequence: TGTGCCAGCAGCTCCCGGACAGGGAAATTTGGTGAGCAGTTCTTC.